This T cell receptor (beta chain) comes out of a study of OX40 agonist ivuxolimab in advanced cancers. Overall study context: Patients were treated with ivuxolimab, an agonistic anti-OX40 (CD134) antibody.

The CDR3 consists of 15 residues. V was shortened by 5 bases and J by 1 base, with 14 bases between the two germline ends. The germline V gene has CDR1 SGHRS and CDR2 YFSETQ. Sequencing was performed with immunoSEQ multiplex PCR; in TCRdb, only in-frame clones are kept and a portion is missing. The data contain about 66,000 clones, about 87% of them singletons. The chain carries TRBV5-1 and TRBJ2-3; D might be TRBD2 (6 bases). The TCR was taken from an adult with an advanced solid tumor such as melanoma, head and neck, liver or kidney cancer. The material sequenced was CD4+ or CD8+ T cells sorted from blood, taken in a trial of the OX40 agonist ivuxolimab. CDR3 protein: CASSVASDGTDTQYF. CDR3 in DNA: TGCGCCAGCAGTGTGGCTAGCGATGGCACAGATACGCAGTATTTT.